This TCR beta chain was retrieved from a study of blood T cell repertoires in COVID-19. In the source study's methods: Cell counts per sample came from amplifying reference gene primers. This table comes from immunoSEQ multiplex PCR, and its TCRdb copy is limited to in-frame clones, with some not included. The V and J calls and the clone size are those of that table, but D and trimming were determined from the DNA. The sample lists 120,000 to 150,000 clones, around nine tenths occurring once. Looked up from germline, CDR1 is SGHRS and CDR2 is YFSETQ. After removal of 3 bases from V and 4 bases from J, the junction contained 6 bases not matched to a gene. The CDR3 consists of 14 residues.

The chain couples TRBV5-1 to TRBJ2-5, with 7 nucleotides matching TRBD2. The sample consisted of peripheral blood. This receptor was taken from a human donor in a cohort sampled during active COVID-19. The CDR3 bases are TGCGCCAGCAGCTCCCGGGGGGTGTCAGAGACCCAGTACTTC. Protein: CASSSRGVSETQYF.